This T cell receptor (beta chain) was retrieved from a study of T-cell reconstitution after alpha-beta-depleted transplantation in children. Library preparation (for TCRbeta) was performed with unique molecular identifiers. TCRdb reprocessed the PCR reads with MiXCR, giving one entry per CDR3 protein. The top ten clones hold around two fifths of a sample with approximately 47,000 distinct CDR3 sequences, around half of them seen once. With 6 bases removed from V and 3 bases from J, the gap between germline ends came to 17 bases. The CDR3 is made up of 15 amino acids. Germline V lookup: CDR1 MNHEY, CDR2 SMNVEV (reference sequence).

The chain combines TRBV27 with TRBJ1-1; TRBD1 is a possible D gene (6 bases). The material sequenced was peripheral blood, taken before TCRalphabeta/CD19-depleted stem cell transplant. This TCR was sampled from a boy younger than two with SCID, due to receive a stem cell transplant. CDR3 amino acids: CASSPIDRRDTEAFF. DNA of the CDR3: TGTGCCAGCAGCCCTATTGACAGGAGAGACACTGAAGCTTTCTTT.